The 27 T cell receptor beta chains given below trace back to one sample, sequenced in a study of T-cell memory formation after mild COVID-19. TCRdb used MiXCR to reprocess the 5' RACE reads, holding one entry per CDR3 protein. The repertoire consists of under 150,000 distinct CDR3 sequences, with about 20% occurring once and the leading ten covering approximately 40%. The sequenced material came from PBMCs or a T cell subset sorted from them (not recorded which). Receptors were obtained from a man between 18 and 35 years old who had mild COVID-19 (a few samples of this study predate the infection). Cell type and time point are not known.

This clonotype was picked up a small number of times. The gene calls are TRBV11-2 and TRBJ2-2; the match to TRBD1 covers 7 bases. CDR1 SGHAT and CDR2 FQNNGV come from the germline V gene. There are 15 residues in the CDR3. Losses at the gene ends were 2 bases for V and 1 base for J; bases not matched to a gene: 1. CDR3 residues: CASSLRQGNTGELFF. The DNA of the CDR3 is TGTGCCAGCAGCTTAAGACAGGGGAACACCGGGGAGCTGTTTTTT.

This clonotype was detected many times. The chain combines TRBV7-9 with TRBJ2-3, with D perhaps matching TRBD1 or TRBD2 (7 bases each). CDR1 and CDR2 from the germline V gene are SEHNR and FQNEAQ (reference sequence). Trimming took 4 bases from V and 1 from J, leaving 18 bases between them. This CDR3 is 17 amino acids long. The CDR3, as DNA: TGTGCCAGCAGCTCACAGGGGAGGGCCCTGGGCACAGATACGCAGTATTTT. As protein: CASSSQGRALGTDTQYF.

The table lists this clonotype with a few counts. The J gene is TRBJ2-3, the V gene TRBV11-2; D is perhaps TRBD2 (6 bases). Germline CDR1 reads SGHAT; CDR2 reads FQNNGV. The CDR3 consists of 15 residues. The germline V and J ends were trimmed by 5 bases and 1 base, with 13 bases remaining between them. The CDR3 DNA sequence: TGTGCCAGCAGCCTCTTGGAGCGGGGCACAGATACGCAGTATTTT. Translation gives CASSLLERGTDTQYF. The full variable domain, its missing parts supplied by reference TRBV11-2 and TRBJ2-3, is EAGVAQSPRYKIIEKRQSVAFWCNPISGHATLYWYQQILGQGPKLLIQFQNNGVVDDSQLPKDRFSAERLKGVDSTLKIQPAKLEDSAVYLCASSLLERGTDTQYFGPGTRLTVL.

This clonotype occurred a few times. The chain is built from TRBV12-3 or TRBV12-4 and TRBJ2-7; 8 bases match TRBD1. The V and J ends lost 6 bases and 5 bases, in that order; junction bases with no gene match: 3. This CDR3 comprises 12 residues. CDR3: CASRAGGHEQYF. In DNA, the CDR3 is TGTGCCAGCAGGGCAGGGGGCCACGAGCAGTACTTC.

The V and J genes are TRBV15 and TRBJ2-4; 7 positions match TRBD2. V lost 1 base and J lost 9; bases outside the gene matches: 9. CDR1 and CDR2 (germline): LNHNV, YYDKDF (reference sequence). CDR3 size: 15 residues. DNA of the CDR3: TGTGCCACCAGCAGAGTAACACTTTGGGGGGGCATTCAGTACTTC. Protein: CATSRVTLWGGIQYF.

The CDR3 nucleotides are TGTGCCAGCAGTTTATCCCGGACCGGGGGCTACACCTTC. It codes for CASSLSRTGGYTF. The V and J genes are TRBV28 and TRBJ1-2, with D unclear. The CDR3 is 13 residues long. CDR1 and CDR2 (germline): MDHEN, SYDVKM. The ends were cut back, 1 base at V and 8 bases at J, with 11 bases in the middle.

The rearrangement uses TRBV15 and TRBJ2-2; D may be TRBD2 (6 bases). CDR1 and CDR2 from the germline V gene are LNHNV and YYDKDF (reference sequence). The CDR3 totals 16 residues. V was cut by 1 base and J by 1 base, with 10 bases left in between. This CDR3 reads CATSRGGRGNTGELFF. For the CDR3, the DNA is TGTGCCACCAGCAGAGGCGGGCGGGGGAACACCGGGGAGCTGTTTTTT.

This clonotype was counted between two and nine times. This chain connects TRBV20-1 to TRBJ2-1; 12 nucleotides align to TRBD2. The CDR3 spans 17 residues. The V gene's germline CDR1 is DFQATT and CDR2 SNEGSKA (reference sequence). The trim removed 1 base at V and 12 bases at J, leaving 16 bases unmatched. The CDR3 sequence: CSARGPSGGAIIKRQFF. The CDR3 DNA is TGCAGTGCTAGAGGACCTAGCGGGGGGGCGATCATCAAGCGGCAGTTCTTC.

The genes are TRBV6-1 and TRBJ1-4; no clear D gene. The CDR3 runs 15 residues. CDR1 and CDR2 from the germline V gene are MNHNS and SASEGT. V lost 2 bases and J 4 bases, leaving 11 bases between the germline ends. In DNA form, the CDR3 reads TGTGCCAGCAGTGAATGGTCGGACGTTAATGAAAAACTGTTTTTT. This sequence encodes CASSEWSDVNEKLFF.

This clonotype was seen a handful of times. In nucleotides, the CDR3 is TGCAGTGGTGACTATCAAGAGACCCAGTACTTC. The encoded protein is CSGDYQETQYF. The rearrangement uses TRBV20-1 and TRBJ2-5; possible D gene TRBD2, 5 bases. The V gene lost 7 bases and the J gene lost 2 bases, with 8 bases spanning the gap. This CDR3 comprises 11 residues. Germline V lookup: CDR1 DFQATT, CDR2 SNEGSKA (reference sequence).

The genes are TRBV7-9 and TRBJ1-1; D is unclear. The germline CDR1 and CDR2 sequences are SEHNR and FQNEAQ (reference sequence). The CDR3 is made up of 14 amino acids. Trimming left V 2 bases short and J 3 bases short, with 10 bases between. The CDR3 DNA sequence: TGTGCCAGCAGCTTAAACAGACTTTACACTGAAGCTTTCTTT. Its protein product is CASSLNRLYTEAFF. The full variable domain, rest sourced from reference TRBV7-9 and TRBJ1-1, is DTGVSQNPRHKITKRGQNVTFRCDPISEHNRLYWYRQTLGQGPEFLTYFQNEAQLEKSRLLSDRFSAERPKGSFSTLEIQRTEQGDSAMYLCASSLNRLYTEAFFGQGTRLTVV.

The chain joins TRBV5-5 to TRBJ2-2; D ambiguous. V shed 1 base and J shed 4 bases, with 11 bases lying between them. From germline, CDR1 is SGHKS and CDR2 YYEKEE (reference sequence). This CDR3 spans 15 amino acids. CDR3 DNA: TGTGCCAGCAGCTTGACGTCCGGTTTCACCGGGGAGCTGTTTTTT. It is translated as CASSLTSGFTGELFF.

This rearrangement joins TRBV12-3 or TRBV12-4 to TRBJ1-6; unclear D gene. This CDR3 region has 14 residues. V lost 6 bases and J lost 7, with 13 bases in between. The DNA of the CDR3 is TGTGCCAGCAGAGTTGGAGGAGGCAATTCACCCCTCCACTTT. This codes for CASRVGGGNSPLHF.

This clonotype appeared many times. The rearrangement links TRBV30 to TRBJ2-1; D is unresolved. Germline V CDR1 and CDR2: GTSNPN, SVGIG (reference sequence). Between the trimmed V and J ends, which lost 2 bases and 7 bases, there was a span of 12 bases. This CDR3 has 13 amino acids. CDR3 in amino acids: CAWSSSSINEQFF. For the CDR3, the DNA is TGTGCCTGGAGTTCAAGTAGTATAAATGAGCAGTTCTTC.

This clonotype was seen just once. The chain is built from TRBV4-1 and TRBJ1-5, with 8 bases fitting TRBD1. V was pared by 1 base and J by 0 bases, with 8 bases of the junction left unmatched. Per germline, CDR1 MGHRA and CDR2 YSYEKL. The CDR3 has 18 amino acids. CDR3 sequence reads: CASSQGTGWVYSNQPQHF. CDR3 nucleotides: TGCGCCAGCAGCCAAGGGACAGGGTGGGTTTATAGCAATCAGCCCCAGCATTTT.

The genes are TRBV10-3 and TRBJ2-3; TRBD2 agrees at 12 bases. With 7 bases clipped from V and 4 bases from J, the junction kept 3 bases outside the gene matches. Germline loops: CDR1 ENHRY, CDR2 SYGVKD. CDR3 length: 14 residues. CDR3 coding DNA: TGTGCCATCACTAGCGGGGGGGCTGCAGATACGCAGTATTTT. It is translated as CAITSGGAADTQYF.

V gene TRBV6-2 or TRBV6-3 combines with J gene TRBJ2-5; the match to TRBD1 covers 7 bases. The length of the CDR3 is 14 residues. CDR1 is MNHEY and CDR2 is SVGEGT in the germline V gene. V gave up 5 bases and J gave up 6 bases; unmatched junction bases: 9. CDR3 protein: CASSTRTGPKTQYF. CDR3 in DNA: TGTGCCAGCAGTACCCGGACAGGACCCAAGACCCAGTACTTC.

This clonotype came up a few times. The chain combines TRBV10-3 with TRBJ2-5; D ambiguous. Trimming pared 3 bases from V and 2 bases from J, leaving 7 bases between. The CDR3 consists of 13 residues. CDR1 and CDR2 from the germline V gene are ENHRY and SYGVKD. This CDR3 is CAISDGGQETQYF. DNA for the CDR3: TGTGCCATCAGTGACGGCGGACAAGAGACCCAGTACTTC.

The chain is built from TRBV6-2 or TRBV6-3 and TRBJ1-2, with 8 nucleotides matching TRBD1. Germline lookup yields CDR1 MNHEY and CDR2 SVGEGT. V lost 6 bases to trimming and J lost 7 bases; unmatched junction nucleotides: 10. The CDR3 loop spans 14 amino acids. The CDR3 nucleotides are TGTGCCAGCAGAACCGGGACAGGACATATTGGCTACACCTTC. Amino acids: CASRTGTGHIGYTF.

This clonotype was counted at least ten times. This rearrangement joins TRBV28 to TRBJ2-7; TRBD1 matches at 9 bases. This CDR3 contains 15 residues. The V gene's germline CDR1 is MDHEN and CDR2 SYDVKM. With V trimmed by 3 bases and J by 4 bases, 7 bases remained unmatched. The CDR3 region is CASSFRDRETYEQYF. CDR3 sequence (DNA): TGTGCCAGCAGTTTCAGGGACAGGGAGACGTACGAGCAGTACTTC.

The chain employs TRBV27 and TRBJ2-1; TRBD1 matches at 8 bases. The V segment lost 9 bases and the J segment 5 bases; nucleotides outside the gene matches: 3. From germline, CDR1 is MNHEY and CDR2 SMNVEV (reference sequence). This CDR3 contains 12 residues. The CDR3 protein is CASHRGNNEQFF. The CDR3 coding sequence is TGTGCCAGTCACAGGGGGAACAATGAGCAGTTCTTC.

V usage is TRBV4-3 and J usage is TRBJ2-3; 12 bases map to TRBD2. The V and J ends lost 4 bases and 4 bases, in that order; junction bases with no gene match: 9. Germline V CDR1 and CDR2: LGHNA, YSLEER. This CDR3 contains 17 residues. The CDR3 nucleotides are TGCGCCAGCAGCCCACTCAGGACTAGCGGGGATCCAGATACGCAGTATTTT. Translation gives CASSPLRTSGDPDTQYF.

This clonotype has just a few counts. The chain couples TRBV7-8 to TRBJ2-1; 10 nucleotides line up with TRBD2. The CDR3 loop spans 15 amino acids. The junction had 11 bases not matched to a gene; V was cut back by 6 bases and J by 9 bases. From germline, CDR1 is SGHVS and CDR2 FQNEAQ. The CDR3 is CASRLSGGEGIEQFF. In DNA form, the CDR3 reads TGTGCCAGCAGACTGAGCGGGGGGGAAGGGATTGAGCAGTTCTTC. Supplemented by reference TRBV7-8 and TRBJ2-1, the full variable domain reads GAGVSQSPRYKVAKRGQDVALRCDPISGHVSLFWYQQALGQGPEFLTYFQNEAQLDKSGLPSDRFFAERPEGSVSTLKIQRTQQEDSAVYLCASRLSGGEGIEQFFGPGTRLTVL.

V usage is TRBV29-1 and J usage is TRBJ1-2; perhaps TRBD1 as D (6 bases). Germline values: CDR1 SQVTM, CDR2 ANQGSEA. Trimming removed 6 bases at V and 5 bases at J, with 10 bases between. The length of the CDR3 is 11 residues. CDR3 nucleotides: TGCAGCGTAGTAACAGGGTATGGCTACACCTTC. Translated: CSVVTGYGYTF.

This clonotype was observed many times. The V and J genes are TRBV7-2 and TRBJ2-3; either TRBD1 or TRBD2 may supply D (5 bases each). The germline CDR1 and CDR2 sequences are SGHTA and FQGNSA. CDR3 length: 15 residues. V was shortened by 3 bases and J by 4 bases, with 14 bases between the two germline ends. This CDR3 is CASSFTPGRADTQYF. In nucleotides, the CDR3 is TGTGCCAGCAGCTTCACCCCGGGACGGGCAGATACGCAGTATTTT.

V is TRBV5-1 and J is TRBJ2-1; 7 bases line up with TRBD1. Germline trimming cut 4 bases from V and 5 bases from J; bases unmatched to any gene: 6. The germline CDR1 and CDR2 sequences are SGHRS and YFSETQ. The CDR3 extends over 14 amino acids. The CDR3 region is CASSPQGQHNEQFF. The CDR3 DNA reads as TGCGCCAGCAGCCCACAGGGGCAGCACAATGAGCAGTTCTTC.

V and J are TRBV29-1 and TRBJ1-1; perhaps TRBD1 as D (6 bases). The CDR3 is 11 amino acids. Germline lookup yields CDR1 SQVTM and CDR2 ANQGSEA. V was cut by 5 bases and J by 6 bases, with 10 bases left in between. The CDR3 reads CSVNRGPEAFF. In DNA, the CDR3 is TGCAGCGTTAACCGGGGGCCTGAAGCTTTCTTT.